This T cell receptor beta chain was identified during a study of T cell responses to AZD1222 COVID-19 vaccine. Data came from immunoSEQ multiplex PCR; TCRdb stores just in-frame clones and leaves some out. The sample lists about 180,000 clones, roughly 91% seen once, with roughly 2% in the top ten. In germline, CDR1 is SGHTA, CDR2 FQGTGA. The V gene lost 0 bases and the J gene lost 0 bases, with 4 bases spanning the gap. This CDR3 spans 14 amino acids. This receptor was obtained from an adult who received the AZD1222 COVID-19 vaccine. This sample comprised peripheral blood, obtained 28 days after the second AZD1222 dose. V usage is TRBV7-3 and J usage is TRBJ2-3; D remains ambiguous. The DNA for the CDR3 is TGTGCCAGCAGCTTAACCGGGAGCACAGATACGCAGTATTTT. Translated: CASSLTGSTDTQYF.